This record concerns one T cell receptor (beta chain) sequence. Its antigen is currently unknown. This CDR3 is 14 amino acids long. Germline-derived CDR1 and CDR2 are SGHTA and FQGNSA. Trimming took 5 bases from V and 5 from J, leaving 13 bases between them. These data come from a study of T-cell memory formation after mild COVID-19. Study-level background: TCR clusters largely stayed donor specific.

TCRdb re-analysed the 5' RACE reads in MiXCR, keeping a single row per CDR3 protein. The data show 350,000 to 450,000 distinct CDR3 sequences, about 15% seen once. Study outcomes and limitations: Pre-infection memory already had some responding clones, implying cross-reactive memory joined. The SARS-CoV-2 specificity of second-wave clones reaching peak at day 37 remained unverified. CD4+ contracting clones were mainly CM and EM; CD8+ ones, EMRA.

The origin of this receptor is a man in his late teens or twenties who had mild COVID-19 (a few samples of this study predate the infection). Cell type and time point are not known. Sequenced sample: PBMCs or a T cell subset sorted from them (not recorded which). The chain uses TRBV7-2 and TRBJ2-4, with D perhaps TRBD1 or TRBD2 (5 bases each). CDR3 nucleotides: TGTGCCAGCAGCCCGGCCGGGACCGAAAACATTCAGTACTTC. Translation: CASSPAGTENIQYF.